This is a list of T cell receptor beta chains from one sample in a study of shared clonotypes between healthy human individuals. Sequencing was performed with immunoSEQ multiplex PCR; in TCRdb, only in-frame clones are kept and a portion is missing. The profile shows about 2.1 million clones, around 93% of them singletons. The source material was naive CD8+ T cells from PBMCs. All receptors derive from a young man in good health. Some clones in this sample may be carry-over from other donors' samples. Both conserved end residues are part of each CDR3. D genes are given only for firm matches. Clone size, where shown, is once, few, many, or a class for clones that have expanded.

J | D | size | V | DNA | CDR3
TRBJ1-2 | NA | NA | TRBV29-1 | TGCAGCGTTGAAGGGGAAAATTGGATAGCGGATGGCTACACCTTC | CSVEGENWIADGYTF
TRBJ2-5 | TRBD1 | NA | TRBV27 | TGTGCCAGCAGTTGGACAGGGGGCGGTGAGACCCAGTACTTC | CASSWTGGGETQYF
TRBJ1-2 | NA | NA | TRBV7-2 | TGTGCCAGCAGCTCGAGACAGTCGATTGTGGATGGCTACACCTTC | CASSSRQSIVDGYTF
TRBJ1-1 | NA | NA | TRBV5-6 | TGTGCCAGCAGCTGGGGACCGACGAACACTGAAGCTTTCTTT | CASSWGPTNTEAFF
TRBJ1-1 | TRBD1 | NA | TRBV11-3 | TGTGCCAGCAGCCCGAAACCACCGGACAGGGAAGACACTGAAGCTTTCTTT | CASSPKPPDREDTEAFF
TRBJ2-1 | TRBD1 | NA | TRBV27 | TGTGCCAGCAGTCTAGGGACAGGGGGCTACAATGAGCAGTTCTTC | CASSLGTGGYNEQFF
TRBJ2-1 | NA | NA | TRBV4-1 | TGCGCCAGCAGCCCCAATTCGAGCCCCTACAATGAGCAGTTCTTC | CASSPNSSPYNEQFF
TRBJ2-1 | TRBD1 | NA | TRBV9 | TGTGCCAGCAGCTTCACGGGACAGTACAATGAGCAGTTCTTC | CASSFTGQYNEQFF
TRBJ2-1 | NA | NA | TRBV7-8 | TGTGCCAGCAGCCCCTGGACCACTGAGGGAGGGGGGGACCCACATGAGCAGTTCTTC | CASSPWTTEGGGDPHEQFF
TRBJ2-7 | NA | NA | TRBV30 | TGTGCCTGGAGTCCCCCGCACGCCCCAACCTACGAGCAGTACTTC | CAWSPPHAPTYEQYF
TRBJ2-1 | NA | NA | TRBV6-6 | TGTGCCAGCAGTTTAGGCGAGCAGTTCTTC | CASSLGEQFF
TRBJ1-1 | NA | NA | TRBV7-8 | TGTGCCAGCAGCTTAGAGCCCCCGGCGGGTAACACTGAAGCTTTCTTT | CASSLEPPAGNTEAFF
TRBJ1-2 | NA | NA | TRBV29-1 | TGCAGCGTTGGACCGAGTAACTATGGCTACACCTTC | CSVGPSNYGYTF
TRBJ2-7 | TRBD1 | once | TRBV2 | TGTGCCAGCAGTGCTATTAAAGGGCAGGGGGCTTCCTACGAGCAGTACTTC | CASSAIKGQGASYEQYF
TRBJ1-2 | NA | once | TRBV19 | TGTGCCAGTACCTCAACCGAGAACTATGGCTACACCTTC | CASTSTENYGYTF
TRBJ2-2 | TRBD1 | NA | TRBV27 | TGTGCCAGCAGTCCCTGGACAGGACCTAACACCGGGGAGCTGTTTTTT | CASSPWTGPNTGELFF
TRBJ1-2 | TRBD1 | NA | TRBV7-3 | TGTGCCAGCAAATTTAGGACGGGACAGGGGTTTGGCTACACCTTC | CASKFRTGQGFGYTF
TRBJ2-1 | TRBD2 | NA | TRBV28 | TGTGCCAGCAGCGTGGCCCCCTACGGACTAGCGGCCAATGAGCAGTTCTTC | CASSVAPYGLAANEQFF
TRBJ2-4 | TRBD2 | NA | TRBV6-5 | TGTGCCAGCAGTTATCTAGGCGGGGGTGCTCACATTCAGTACTTC | CASSYLGGGAHIQYF
TRBJ2-2 | NA | NA | TRBV27 | TGTGCCAGCAGTTTACCTGTCGGGGGGCGTACCGGGGAGCTGTTTTTT | CASSLPVGGRTGELFF
TRBJ2-1 | NA | NA | TRBV7-9 | TGTGCCAGCAGCTTACCGGGGACCTACAATGAGCAGTTCTTC | CASSLPGTYNEQFF
TRBJ1-2 | NA | NA | TRBV5-4 | TGTGCCAGCAGTCAAATCACCACCACAGATCAATCACTCTATGGCTACACCTTC | CASSQITTTDQSLYGYTF
TRBJ2-1 | NA | once | TRBV27 | TGTGCCAGCAGTTGGGCAGGGGTAGTCAATGAGCAGTTCTTC | CASSWAGVVNEQFF
TRBJ2-7 | NA | once | TRBV27 | TGTGCCAGCAGTATTATCCCGCCGAGGGAGCAGTACTTC | CASSIIPPREQYF
TRBJ2-3 | TRBD2 | NA | TRBV19 | TGTGCCAGTAGTATAGTCGGACTAGCCACAGATACGCAGTATTTT | CASSIVGLATDTQYF
TRBJ2-6 | NA | NA | TRBV7-8 | TGTGCCAGCAGCTCGAGGGACTTTGGGGCCAACGTCCTGACTTTC | CASSSRDFGANVLTF
TRBJ2-7 | TRBD1 | NA | TRBV27 | TGTGCCAGCAGTTTACTTTCGGCAGGGGGCGCCTACGAGCAGTACTTC | CASSLLSAGGAYEQYF
TRBJ1-2 | NA | NA | TRBV7-9 | TGTGCCAGCAGCTTAGAAGGGCTAAGTAGTGGCTACACCTTC | CASSLEGLSSGYTF
TRBJ2-7 | NA | NA | TRBV29-1 | TGCAGCGCCATCGGGGGAAACGAGCAGTACTTC | CSAIGGNEQYF
TRBJ2-2 | NA | NA | TRBV5-6 | TGTGCCAGCAGCTTCATATCAGGGTCGGCCACCGGGGAGCTGTTTTTT | CASSFISGSATGELFF
TRBJ1-2 | TRBD1 | NA | TRBV6-5 | TGTGCCAGCAGTGCCGACAGGGCGGGAGGCTACACCTTC | CASSADRAGGYTF
TRBJ2-1 | TRBD2 | NA | TRBV10-3 | TGTGCCATCAGTGACCTAGACGGGGGGGATGAGCAGTTCTTC | CAISDLDGGDEQFF
TRBJ2-7 | TRBD1 | NA | TRBV27 | TGTGCCAGCAGTCTCCTTCCGGGACAGGGGGCGCAAGAGCAGTACTTC | CASSLLPGQGAQEQYF
TRBJ2-1 | NA | NA | TRBV19 | TGTGCCAGTAGTAAGGACAGGGAGGGTGAGGGTGAGCAGTTCTTC | CASSKDREGEGEQFF
TRBJ2-7 | NA | NA | TRBV27 | TGTGCCAGCAGTTTGATCAGGGGTACCGAGCAGTACTTC | CASSLIRGTEQYF
TRBJ2-7 | NA | NA | TRBV15 | TGTGCCACCAGCGACCGCATAACCTCCTACGAGCAGTACTTC | CATSDRITSYEQYF
TRBJ1-1 | NA | NA | TRBV5-6 | TGTGCCAGCAGCTTAGGTGGGTTGTCAGGAGAAGCTTTCTTT | CASSLGGLSGEAFF
TRBJ2-7 | TRBD2 | NA | TRBV5-6 | TGTGCCAGCAGCTTGGCGCGGGAGGGCCCCTACGAGCAGTACTTC | CASSLAREGPYEQYF
TRBJ1-1 | NA | once | TRBV5-4 | TGTGCCAGCAGCTTGAGTGGGGGGGGACTCACTGAAGCTTTCTTT | CASSLSGGGLTEAFF